This TCR beta chain was profiled in a study of blood T cell repertoires in COVID-19. Study information: There were acute and convalescent COVID-19 samples, and they came from the United States, Italy and Spain. Nucleic acid was either cDNA or gDNA, and it came from T cells, B-cell-depleted T cells, or PBMCs.

The germline V gene encodes CDR1 SGHTA and CDR2 FQGTGA. Trimming stripped 5 bases from V and 5 bases from J, with 10 bases between. This CDR3 contains 13 residues. The authors' processing: Using reference gene primer amplification, nucleated cell counts were estimated. TCRdb's table, derived via immunoSEQ multiplex PCR, lists solely in-frame clones and lacks some. V and J calls and clone size are as listed in that table; D and trimming were resolved from the DNA. Seen here are fewer than 300,000 clones, more than 75% observed once, and the top ten hold about 10%. The J gene is TRBJ2-1, the V gene TRBV7-3; possibly TRBD1 for D (6 bases). The TCR comes from a man between 35 and 55 years old who had recovered from COVID-19. Material: peripheral blood. The CDR3 sequence: CASSDRLNNEQFF. CDR3 nucleotide sequence: TGTGCCAGCAGCGACAGGTTGAACAATGAGCAGTTCTTC. Supplemented by reference TRBV7-3 and TRBJ2-1, the full variable domain reads GAGVSQTPSNKVTEKGKYVELRCDPISGHTALYWYRQSLGQGPEFLIYFQGTGAADDSGLPNDRFFAVRPEGSVSTLKIQRTERGDSAVYLCASSDRLNNEQFFGPGTRLTVL.